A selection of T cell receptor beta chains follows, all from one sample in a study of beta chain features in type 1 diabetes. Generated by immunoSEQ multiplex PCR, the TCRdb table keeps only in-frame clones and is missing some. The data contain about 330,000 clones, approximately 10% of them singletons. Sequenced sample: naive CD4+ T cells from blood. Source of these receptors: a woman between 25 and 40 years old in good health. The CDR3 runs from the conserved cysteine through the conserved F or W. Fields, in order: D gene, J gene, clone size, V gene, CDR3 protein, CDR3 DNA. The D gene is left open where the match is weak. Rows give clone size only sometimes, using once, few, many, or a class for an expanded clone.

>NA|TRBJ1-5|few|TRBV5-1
CASSPQSGGQPQHF
TGCGCCAGCAGCCCCCAAAGCGGAGGGCAGCCCCAGCATTTT
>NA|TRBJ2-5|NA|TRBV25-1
CASSESRGLGETQYF
TGTGCCAGCAGTGAATCTAGAGGGCTGGGAGAGACCCAGTACTTC
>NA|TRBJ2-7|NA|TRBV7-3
CASSLRGGEPYEQYF
TGTGCCAGCAGCTTAAGAGGCGGGGAGCCCTACGAGCAGTACTTC
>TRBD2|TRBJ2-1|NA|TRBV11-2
CASSSYSGSWFEQFF
TGTGCCAGCAGCTCCTATAGCGGGAGTTGGTTTGAGCAGTTCTTC
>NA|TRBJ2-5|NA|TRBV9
CASSVELGGTQYF
TGTGCCAGCAGCGTAGAGCTCGGGGGGACCCAGTACTTC
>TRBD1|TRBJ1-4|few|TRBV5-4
CASSLGTGNEKLFF
TGTGCCAGCAGCTTGGGGACAGGGAATGAAAAACTGTTTTTT
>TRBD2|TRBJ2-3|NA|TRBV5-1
CASRAGSTDTQYF
TGCGCCAGCAGAGCGGGAAGTACAGATACGCAGTATTTT
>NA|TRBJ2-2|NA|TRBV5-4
CASSSSGSGELFF
TGTGCCAGCAGCTCGTCTGGCTCTGGGGAGCTGTTTTTT
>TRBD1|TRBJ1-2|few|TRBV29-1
CSAGTGDVYTF
TGCAGCGCCGGGACAGGGGATGTCTACACCTTC
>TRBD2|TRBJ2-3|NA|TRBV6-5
CASSLAGVRTDTQYF
TGTGCCAGCTCGTTAGCGGGGGTGCGCACAGATACGCAGTATTTT
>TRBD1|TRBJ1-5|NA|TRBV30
CAFQGAGQPQHF
TGTGCCTTCCAGGGGGCAGGTCAGCCCCAGCATTTT
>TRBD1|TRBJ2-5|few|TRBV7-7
CASSWTGSGETQYF
TGTGCTAGCAGCTGGACAGGGTCGGGAGAGACCCAGTACTTC
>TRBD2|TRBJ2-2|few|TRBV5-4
CASSLYRLAGVSGELFF
TGTGCCAGCAGCTTGTATCGACTAGCGGGGGTATCCGGGGAGCTGTTTTTT
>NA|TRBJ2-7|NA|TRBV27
CASSLVGQYEAYEQYF
TGTGCCAGCAGTTTAGTGGGACAATATGAGGCCTACGAGCAGTACTTC
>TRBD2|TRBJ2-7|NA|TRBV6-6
CASSYSGRDGYEQYF
TGTGCCAGCAGTTATAGCGGGAGGGATGGTTACGAGCAGTACTTC
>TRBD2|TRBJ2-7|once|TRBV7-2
CASSGGGWNEQYF
TGTGCCAGCAGTGGGGGGGGGTGGAACGAGCAGTACTTC
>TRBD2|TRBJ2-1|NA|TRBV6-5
CASSSAGAGSYNEQFF
TGTGCCAGCAGTTCGGCGGGAGCAGGGTCCTACAATGAGCAGTTCTTC
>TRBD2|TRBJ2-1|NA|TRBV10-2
CASRGTSGANEQFF
TGCGCCAGCAGAGGGACTAGCGGGGCCAATGAGCAGTTCTTC
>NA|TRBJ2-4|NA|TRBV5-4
CASSFGTIGGGIQYF
TGTGCCAGCAGCTTCGGGACAATCGGCGGTGGCATTCAGTACTTC
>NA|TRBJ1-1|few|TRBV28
CASRPPGSSTEAFF
TGTGCCAGCAGACCCCCGGGGAGTTCCACTGAAGCTTTCTTT
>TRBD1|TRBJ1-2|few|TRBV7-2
CASSLRGRGYTF
TGTGCCAGCAGCTTGAGGGGGCGAGGCTACACCTTC
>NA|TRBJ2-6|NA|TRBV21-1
CASSPLTTGAGANVLTF
TGTGCCAGCAGCCCCCTTACTACAGGGGCGGGGGCCAACGTCCTGACTTTC
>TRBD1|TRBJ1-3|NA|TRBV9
CASSLTGEAGNTIYF
TGTGCCAGCAGCTTAACAGGGGAAGCGGGAAACACCATATATTTT
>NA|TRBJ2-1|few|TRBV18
CASSPNNEQFF
TGTGCCAGCTCACCCAACAATGAGCAGTTCTTC
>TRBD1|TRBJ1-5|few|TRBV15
CATSSDVAPTGQGTQIWSNQPQHF
TGTGCCACCAGCAGCGATGTTGCACCTACTGGACAGGGCACGCAAATATGGAGCAATCAGCCCCAGCATTTT
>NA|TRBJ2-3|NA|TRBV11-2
CASSLGPPYQGDTQYF
TGTGCCAGCAGCTTAGGGCCCCCTTACCAGGGAGATACGCAGTATTTT
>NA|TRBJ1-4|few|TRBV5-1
CASSLPRVGEKLFF
TGCGCCAGCAGCTTACCCAGGGTTGGCGAAAAACTGTTTTTT
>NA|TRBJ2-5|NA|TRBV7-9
CASSLAAQGQETQYF
TGTGCCAGCAGCTTAGCGGCACAGGGACAAGAGACCCAGTACTTC
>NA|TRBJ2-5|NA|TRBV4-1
CASSHREPRSGETQYF
TGCGCCAGCAGCCACCGTGAGCCGAGGTCCGGGGAGACCCAGTACTTC
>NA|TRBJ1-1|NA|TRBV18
CASSPAGINTEAFF
TGTGCCAGCTCACCCGCAGGGATCAACACTGAAGCTTTCTTT
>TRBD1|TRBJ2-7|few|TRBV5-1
CASSEGQGQYF
TGCGCCAGCAGCGAGGGACAGGGCCAGTACTTC
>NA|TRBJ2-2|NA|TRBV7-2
CASSLASGTGELFF
TGTGCCAGCAGCTTAGCGTCAGGCACCGGGGAGCTGTTTTTT
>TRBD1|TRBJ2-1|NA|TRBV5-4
CASSYGTGKDNEQFF
TGTGCCAGCAGCTACGGGACAGGGAAAGACAATGAGCAGTTCTTC
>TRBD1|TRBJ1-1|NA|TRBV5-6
CASSYGQGAFF
TGTGCCAGCAGCTACGGACAGGGAGCTTTCTTT
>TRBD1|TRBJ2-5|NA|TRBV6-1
CASTEGGRVETQYF
TGTGCCAGCACCGAAGGGGGCAGGGTTGAGACCCAGTACTTC
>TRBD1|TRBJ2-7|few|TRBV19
CASKGGSGSYEQYF
TGTGCCAGCAAAGGGGGCTCGGGCTCCTACGAGCAGTACTTC
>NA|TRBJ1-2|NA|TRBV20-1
CSATGSYGYTF
TGCAGTGCTACAGGGTCCTATGGCTACACCTTC
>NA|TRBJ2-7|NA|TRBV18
CASSPTTVSSYEQYF
TGTGCCAGCTCACCGACGACTGTGAGCTCCTACGAGCAGTACTTC
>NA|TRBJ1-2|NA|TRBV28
CASSLLLYGYTF
TGTGCCAGCAGTTTACTCCTCTATGGCTACACCTTC
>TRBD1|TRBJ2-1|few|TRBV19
CASSPDRGGNNEQFF
TGTGCCAGTAGTCCGGACAGGGGCGGTAACAATGAGCAGTTCTTC